This T cell receptor beta chain was profiled in a study of Graves' ophthalmopathy and Graves' hyperthyroidism. The ends were cut back, 0 bases at V and 5 bases at J, with 6 bases in the middle. This CDR3 has 14 amino acids. Germline V gives CDR1 SGDLS, CDR2 YYNGEE. RNA transcripts were the template, and TCR beta CDR3 regions were amplified from them. Second-round multiplex PCR came after first-round RT-PCR with HTBI primers. MiXCR was run by TCRdb on the multiplex PCR reads, yielding one entry per CDR3 protein. The data hold 360,000 or so distinct CDR3 sequences, with around 19% observed a single time. This clonotype showed up many times.

The clonotype comes from a woman under 30 with Graves' ophthalmopathy. The chain is built from TRBV9 and TRBJ1-6; no reliable D call. Source material: peripheral blood. The CDR3 DNA reads as TGTGCCAGCAGCGTAGAAGTACATAATTCACCCCTCCACTTT. Translation: CASSVEVHNSPLHF.